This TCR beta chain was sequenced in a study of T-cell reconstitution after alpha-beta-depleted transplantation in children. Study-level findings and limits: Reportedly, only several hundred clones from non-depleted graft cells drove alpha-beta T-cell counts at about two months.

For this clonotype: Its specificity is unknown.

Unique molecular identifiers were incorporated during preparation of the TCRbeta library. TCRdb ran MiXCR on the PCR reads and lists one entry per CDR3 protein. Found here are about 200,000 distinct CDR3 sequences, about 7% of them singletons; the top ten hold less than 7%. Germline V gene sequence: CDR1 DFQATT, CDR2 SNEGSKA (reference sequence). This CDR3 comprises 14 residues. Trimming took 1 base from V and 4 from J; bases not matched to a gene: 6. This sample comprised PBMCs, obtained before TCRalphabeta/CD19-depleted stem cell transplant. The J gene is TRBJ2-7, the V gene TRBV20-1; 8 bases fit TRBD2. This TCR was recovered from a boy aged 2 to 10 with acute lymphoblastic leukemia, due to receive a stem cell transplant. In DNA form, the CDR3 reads TGCAGTGCTAGAGCTCGGGGGGGGGCTTACGAGCAGTACTTC. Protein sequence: CSARARGGAYEQYF.